This T cell receptor beta chain is from a study of breast tumors, draining lymph nodes, adjacent tissues. The study's findings and limits: Compared with lymph nodes, tumors were less diverse; compared with nontumor tissue, more. The lymph node origin of tumor T cells was framed as consistent with a hypothesis, not demonstrated. Compared with basal-like, luminal-like tumors shared significantly more repertoire with nontumor tissue.

TCRdb ran MiXCR on the multiplex PCR reads and lists one entry per CDR3 protein. The sample has 170,000 or so distinct CDR3 sequences; 25% to 40% are singletons. The sample holds many counts of this clonotype. No antigen is known for it. V was cut by 2 bases and J by 9 bases, with 11 bases left in between. From germline, CDR1 is SGHTA and CDR2 FQGTGA. This CDR3 region has 13 residues. Axillary draining lymph nodes of breast cancer patients supplied the node samples. The source of this sequence is a female donor with breast cancer. Some clones in this sample may be carry-over from other donors' samples. The specimen sequenced was axillary lymph node tissue. This sequence joins TRBV7-3 and TRBJ2-1; no reliable D call. The CDR3 DNA reads TGTGCCAGCAGCTTAGTACTCGGTGGTGAGCAGTTCTTC. It translates to CASSLVLGGEQFF.